The 15 T cell receptor beta chains presented below share a single source sample, sequenced in a study of control samples from healthy donors and cancer patients (dated by TCRdb to the early 2020s). The receptor library was made with the immunoSEQ multiplex PCR assay. Held by TCRdb, this immuneACCESS table contains in-frame sequences only and omits some clones. Under half of the omission traces to an unresolved V gene where checked; the cause of the rest is unknown. Present in this sample are roughly 190,000 clones, 91% of which were seen just once. The biggest ten clones account for roughly 1.6% of the sample. Sequenced sample: blood. The receptors stem from a woman in her 30s in good health.

The V call is TRBV11-2, the J call TRBJ2-7; TRBD2 might be the D (6 bases). Germline-derived CDR1 and CDR2 are SGHAT and FQNNGV. This CDR3 is 15 amino acids long. V lost 0 bases to trimming and J lost 5 bases, with 14 bases between them. For the CDR3, the DNA is TGTGCCAGCAGCTTAGATTGGACTACTAGTCACGAGCAGTACTTC. It yields the protein CASSLDWTTSHEQYF.

In the case of this clone: This sample also contains other DNA sequences that code for the same CDR3. The V and J genes are TRBV12-3 or TRBV12-4 and TRBJ1-5; D remains ambiguous. Trimming left V 3 bases short and J 1 base short, with 4 bases between. This CDR3 has 13 amino acids. In DNA form, the CDR3 reads TGTGCCAGCAGTTTGGGAAGCAATCAGCCCCAGCATTTT. The encoded protein is CASSLGSNQPQHF.

The chain is built from TRBV6-6 and TRBJ1-1; no clear D. Trimming cost V 2 bases and J 0 bases, with 4 bases left between them. This CDR3 region has 13 residues. Germline V gene sequence: CDR1 MNHNY, CDR2 SVGAGI (reference sequence). CDR3 coding DNA: TGTGCCAGCAGTTACCGGATGAACACTGAAGCTTTCTTT. Translating it yields CASSYRMNTEAFF.

This rearrangement joins TRBV20-1 to TRBJ1-5; D gene uncertain. V was pared by 3 bases and J by 2 bases, with 5 bases between. The CDR3 totals 12 residues. CDR1 is DFQATT and CDR2 is SNEGSKA in the germline V gene (reference sequence). CDR3 residues: CSASLRNQPQHF. CDR3 nucleotides: TGCAGTGCTAGTCTGCGCAATCAGCCCCAGCATTTT.

This chain links TRBV11-2 with TRBJ1-3, with TRBD1 identical over 7 bases. V lost 6 bases and J lost 2; bases outside the gene matches: 7. Germline V CDR1 and CDR2: SGHAT, FQNNGV. The CDR3 has 15 amino acids. The CDR3 region is CASRNRGLAGNTIYF. CDR3 in DNA: TGTGCCAGCAGGAATAGGGGGCTGGCTGGAAACACCATATATTTT.

This chain connects TRBV6-6 to TRBJ2-7; 8 nucleotides agree with TRBD2. V lost 7 bases and J lost 0; bases outside the gene matches: 8. The germline V gene has CDR1 MNHNY and CDR2 SVGAGI (reference sequence). CDR3 length equals 15 residues. The CDR3 protein is CASKAAGESSYEQYF. The CDR3 DNA sequence: TGTGCCAGCAAAGCAGCGGGGGAGAGCTCCTACGAGCAGTACTTC.

The sample holds a few counts of this clone. This chain uses TRBV19 with TRBJ1-4, with D perhaps matching TRBD1 (6 bases). The CDR3 has 15 residues. Trimming took off 6 bases at V and 7 bases at J, with 18 bases between the two ends. Germline CDR1 reads LNHDA; CDR2 reads SQIVND (reference sequence). The CDR3 is CASRSVMGGAEKLFF. CDR3 DNA sequence: TGTGCCAGTAGGAGCGTTATGGGGGGCGCTGAAAAACTGTTTTTT.

This chain joins TRBV5-4 and TRBJ2-1; weak D call: TRBD1 (6 bases). This CDR3 spans 14 amino acids. Germline V lookup: CDR1 SGHNT, CDR2 YYREEE (reference sequence). V shed 0 bases and J shed 2 bases, with 6 bases lying between them. CDR3 in DNA: TGTGCCAGCAGCTTGGGGGGGCCCTACAATGAGCAGTTCTTC. It yields the protein CASSLGGPYNEQFF. The whole variable domain, remainder taken from reference TRBV5-4 and TRBJ2-1, is ETGVTQSPTHLIKTRGQQVTLRCSSQSGHNTVSWYQQALGQGPQFIFQYYREEENGRGNFPPRFSGLQFPNYSSELNVNALELDDSALYLCASSLGGPYNEQFFGPGTRLTVL.

The gene calls are TRBV6-6 and TRBJ2-2; 7 bases line up with TRBD1. The CDR3 consists of 16 residues. J gave up 6 bases and V 2 bases, and 9 bases lay outside the gene matches. The V gene's germline CDR1 is MNHNY and CDR2 SVGAGI (reference sequence). CDR3 in amino acids: CASSYRQGYDPGELFF. The CDR3 DNA is TGTGCCAGCAGTTACCGACAGGGATACGACCCCGGGGAGCTGTTTTTT.

The chain joins TRBV5-1 to TRBJ2-7; 10 nucleotides agree with TRBD2. Germline V gives CDR1 SGHRS, CDR2 YFSETQ. V was pared by 4 bases and J by 1 base, with 8 bases of the junction left unmatched. There are 16 residues in the CDR3. The CDR3 nucleotides are TGCGCCAGCAGCCCCCCCCTAGCGGGAGCTTCCTACGAGCAGTACTTC. Translation: CASSPPLAGASYEQYF.

This clone was seen more than once but under ten times. The chain uses TRBV4-2 and TRBJ2-3; 7 bases fit TRBD2. CDR3 size: 17 residues. The germline V gene encodes CDR1 LGHNA and CDR2 YNFKEQ. The V segment lost 0 bases and the J segment 2 bases; nucleotides outside the gene matches: 8. The DNA of the CDR3 is TGTGCCAGCAGCCAAGATGGGGAGGGAGTCCCCACAGATACGCAGTATTTT. Translated, it gives CASSQDGEGVPTDTQYF.

Concerning this clone itself: Other DNA sequences of this sample code for an identical CDR3. The rearrangement joins TRBV12-3 or TRBV12-4 to TRBJ1-2; TRBD1 agrees at 8 bases. Losses at the gene ends were 0 bases for V and 8 bases for J; bases not matched to a gene: 2. The CDR3 covers 13 residues. CDR3 coding DNA: TGTGCCAGCAGTTTAGCAACAGGGGGAGGCTACACCTTC. Amino acid sequence: CASSLATGGGYTF.

V is TRBV18 and J is TRBJ2-1; 13 nucleotides align to TRBD2. Germline CDR1 KGHSH, CDR2 LQKENI. With 3 bases clipped from V and 6 bases from J, the junction kept 8 bases outside the gene matches. This CDR3 has 17 amino acids. CDR3 sequence reads: CASSPRRTSGSANEQFF. CDR3 DNA: TGTGCCAGCTCACCCCGAAGGACTAGCGGGAGTGCCAATGAGCAGTTCTTC. The full variable domain, in which reference TRBV18 and TRBJ2-1 provide the parts outside the CDR3, is NAGVMQNPRHLVRRRGQEARLRCSPMKGHSHVYWYRQLPEEGLKFMVYLQKENIIDESGMPKERFSAEFPKEGPSILRIQQVVRGDSAAYFCASSPRRTSGSANEQFFGPGTRLTVL.

This clone was observed a few times. The CDR3 loop reads CASSSGQGAREQYF. The CDR3 DNA follows: TGTGCCAGCAGCTCCGGCCAGGGGGCGCGGGAGCAGTACTTC. V gene TRBV6-6 combines with J gene TRBJ2-7, with TRBD1 identical over 8 bases. The CDR3 is 14 residues long. With 6 bases clipped from V and 7 bases from J, the junction kept 11 bases outside the gene matches. CDR1 MNHNY and CDR2 SVGAGI come from the germline V gene (reference sequence).

The rearrangement joins TRBV10-2 to TRBJ1-3; D may be TRBD1 (6 bases). The V end was cut by 6 bases, the J end by 1 base, with 10 bases between. The CDR3 has 14 amino acids. Looked up from germline, CDR1 is WSHSY and CDR2 is SAAADI. CDR3 region: CASRTQGSGNTIYF. CDR3 bases: TGCGCCAGCAGAACACAGGGATCTGGAAACACCATATATTTT.